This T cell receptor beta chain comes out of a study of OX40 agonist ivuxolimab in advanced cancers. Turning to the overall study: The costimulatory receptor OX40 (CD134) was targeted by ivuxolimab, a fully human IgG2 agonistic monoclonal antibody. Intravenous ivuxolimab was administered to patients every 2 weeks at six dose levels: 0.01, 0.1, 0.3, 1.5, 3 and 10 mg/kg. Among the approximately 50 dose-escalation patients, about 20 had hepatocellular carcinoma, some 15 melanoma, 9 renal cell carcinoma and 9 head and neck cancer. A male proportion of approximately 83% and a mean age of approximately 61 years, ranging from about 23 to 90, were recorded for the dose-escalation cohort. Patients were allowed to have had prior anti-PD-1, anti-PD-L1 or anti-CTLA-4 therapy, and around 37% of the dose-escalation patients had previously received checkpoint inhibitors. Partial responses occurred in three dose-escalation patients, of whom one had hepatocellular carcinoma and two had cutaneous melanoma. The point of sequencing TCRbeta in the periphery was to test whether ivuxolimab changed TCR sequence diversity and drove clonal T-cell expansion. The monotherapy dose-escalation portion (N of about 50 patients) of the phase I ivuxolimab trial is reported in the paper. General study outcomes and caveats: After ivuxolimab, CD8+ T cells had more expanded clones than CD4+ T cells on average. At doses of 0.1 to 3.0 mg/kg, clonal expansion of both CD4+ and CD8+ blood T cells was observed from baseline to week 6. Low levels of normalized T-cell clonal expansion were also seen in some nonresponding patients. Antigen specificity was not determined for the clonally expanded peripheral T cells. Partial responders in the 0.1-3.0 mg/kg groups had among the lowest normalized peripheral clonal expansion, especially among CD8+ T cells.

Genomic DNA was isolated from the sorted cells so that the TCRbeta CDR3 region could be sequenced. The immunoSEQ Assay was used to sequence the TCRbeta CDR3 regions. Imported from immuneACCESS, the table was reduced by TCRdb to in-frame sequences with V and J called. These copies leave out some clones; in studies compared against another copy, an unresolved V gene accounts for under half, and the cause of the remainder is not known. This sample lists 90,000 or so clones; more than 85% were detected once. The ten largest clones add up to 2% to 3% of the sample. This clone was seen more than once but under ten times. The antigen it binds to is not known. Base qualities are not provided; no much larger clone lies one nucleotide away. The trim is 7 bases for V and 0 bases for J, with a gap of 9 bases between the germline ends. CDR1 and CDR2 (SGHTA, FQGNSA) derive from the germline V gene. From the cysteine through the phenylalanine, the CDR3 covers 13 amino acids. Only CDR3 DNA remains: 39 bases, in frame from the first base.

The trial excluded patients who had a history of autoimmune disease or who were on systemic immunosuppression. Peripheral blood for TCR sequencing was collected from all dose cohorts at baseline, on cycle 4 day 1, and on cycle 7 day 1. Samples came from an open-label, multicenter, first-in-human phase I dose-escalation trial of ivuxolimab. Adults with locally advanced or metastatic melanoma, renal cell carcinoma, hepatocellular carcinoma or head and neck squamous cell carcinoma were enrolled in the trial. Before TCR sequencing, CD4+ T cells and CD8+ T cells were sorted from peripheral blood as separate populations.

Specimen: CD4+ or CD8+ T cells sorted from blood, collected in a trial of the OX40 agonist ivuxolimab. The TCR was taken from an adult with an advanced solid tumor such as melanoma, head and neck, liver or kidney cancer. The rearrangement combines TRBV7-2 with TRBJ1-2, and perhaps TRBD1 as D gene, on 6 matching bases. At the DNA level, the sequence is TGTGCCAGCAACAGGGCGACTAACTATGGCTACACCTTC. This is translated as CASNRATNYGYTF.